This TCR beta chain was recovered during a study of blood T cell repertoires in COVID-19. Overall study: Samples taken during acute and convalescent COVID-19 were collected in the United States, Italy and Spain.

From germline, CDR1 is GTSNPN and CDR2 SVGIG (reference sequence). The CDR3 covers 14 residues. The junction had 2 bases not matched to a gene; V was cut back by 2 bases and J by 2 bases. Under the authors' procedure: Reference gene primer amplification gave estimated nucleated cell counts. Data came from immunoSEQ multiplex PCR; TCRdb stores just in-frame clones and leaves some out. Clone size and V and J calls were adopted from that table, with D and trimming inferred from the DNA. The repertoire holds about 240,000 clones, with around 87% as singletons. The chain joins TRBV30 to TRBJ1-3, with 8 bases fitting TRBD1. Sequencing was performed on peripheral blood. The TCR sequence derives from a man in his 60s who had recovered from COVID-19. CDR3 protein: CAWSTTGAGNTIYF. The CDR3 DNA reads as TGTGCCTGGAGTACGACAGGGGCTGGAAACACCATATATTTT.